These 31 T cell receptor beta chains share one sample of origin, sequenced in a study of CD8 T cells in Susac syndrome. With random hexamers, reverse transcription was performed on roughly 0.45 to 1 ug of RNA. TCRdb reanalysed the immunoSEQ multiplex PCR reads using MiXCR and keeps one entry per CDR3 protein. The table includes 180,000 or so distinct CDR3 sequences, about 95% detected once. The sample comprised CD4+ T cells from PBMCs. These receptors all stem from a human donor with Susac syndrome.

The gene calls are TRBV20-1 and TRBJ2-1; D perhaps matches TRBD2 (6 bases). CDR1 is DFQATT and CDR2 is SNEGSKA in the germline V gene (reference sequence). The CDR3 runs to 13 residues. V gave up 3 bases and J gave up 0 bases, with 6 bases separating them. The CDR3 DNA sequence: TGCAGTGCTAGGACTAGCTCCTACAATGAGCAGTTCTTC. Encoded protein: CSARTSSYNEQFF.

This chain connects TRBV20-1 to TRBJ2-7; 7 positions match TRBD1. The V gene end was trimmed by 0 bases and the J gene end by 3 bases; junction bases not matched to a gene: 2. This CDR3 is 13 amino acids long. Germline assignment: CDR1 DFQATT and CDR2 SNEGSKA (reference sequence). CDR3 nucleotide sequence: TGCAGTGCTAGAGAGCCAGGGGGCTACGAGCAGTACTTC. It specifies CSAREPGGYEQYF.

V usage is TRBV2 and J usage is TRBJ2-7; tentatively, D is TRBD2 (5 bases). Germline V gene data show CDR1 as SNHLY and CDR2 as FYNNEI. This CDR3 has 16 amino acids. V was shortened by 2 bases and J by 0 bases, with 14 bases between the two germline ends. The CDR3: CASSEYWGASSYEQYF. The CDR3 nucleotides are TGTGCCAGCAGTGAATACTGGGGAGCGAGCTCCTACGAGCAGTACTTC. The full variable domain, rest sourced from reference TRBV2 and TRBJ2-7, is EPEVTQTPSHQVTQMGQEVILRCVPISNHLYFYWYRQILGQKVEFLVSFYNNEISEKSEIFDDQFSVERPDGSNFTLKIRSTKLEDSAMYFCASSEYWGASSYEQYFGPGTRLTVT.

The chain joins TRBV7-7 to TRBJ2-5; 7 bases match TRBD1. The CDR3 covers 14 residues. Losses at the gene ends were 1 base for V and 1 base for J; bases not matched to a gene: 0. Germline assignment: CDR1 SSHAT and CDR2 FNYEAQ (reference sequence). The CDR3 loop is CASSLGTGQETQYF. Here the CDR3 DNA reads TGTGCCAGCAGCTTAGGGACAGGCCAAGAGACCCAGTACTTC.

This clonotype was seen once. The V call is TRBV5-1, the J call TRBJ2-1; D may be TRBD2 (6 bases). Trimming took off 0 bases at V and 6 bases at J, with 16 bases between the two ends. The CDR3 totals 16 residues. Germline lookup yields CDR1 SGHRS and CDR2 YFSETQ. CDR3 in amino acids: CASSLADYKRINEQFF. Here the CDR3 DNA reads TGCGCCAGCAGCTTGGCGGACTACAAAAGGATCAATGAGCAGTTCTTC.

The chain joins TRBV20-1 to TRBJ2-1, with 7 bases matching TRBD2. Germline V gene data show CDR1 as DFQATT and CDR2 as SNEGSKA (reference sequence). Losses at the gene ends were 5 bases for V and 6 bases for J; bases not matched to a gene: 16. This CDR3 has 16 residues. The CDR3 nucleotides are TGCAGTGCTGTACGAGGCGGGAGCCCTGCGGGCAATGAGCAGTTCTTC. Translating gives CSAVRGGSPAGNEQFF.

The genes are TRBV6-1 and TRBJ2-1, with D perhaps being TRBD1 or TRBD2 (5 bases each). Trimming stripped 8 bases from V and 3 bases from J, with 23 bases between. Germline V lookup: CDR1 MNHNS, CDR2 SASEGT. The CDR3 spans 17 residues. CDR3 loop: CASGGSSSQDFYNEQFF. The CDR3 DNA sequence: TGTGCCAGCGGGGGTAGCAGTAGTCAAGACTTCTACAATGAGCAGTTCTTC.

This chain joins TRBV9 and TRBJ1-2; TRBD1 aligns across 7 bases. V lost 2 bases and J lost 7; bases outside the gene matches: 8. Germline V gene lookup returns CDR1 SGDLS and CDR2 YYNGEE. The CDR3 totals 14 residues. CDR3 sequence reads: CASSVLTGSGGYTF. The CDR3 DNA reads TGTGCCAGCAGCGTTTTGACAGGGTCGGGTGGCTACACCTTC.

As regards this clonotype: A read error may produce the germline difference seen at one junction end. This chain connects TRBV7-9 to TRBJ1-1, with a tentative D call TRBD1 (5 bases). The CDR3 contains 14 residues. Germline V lookup: CDR1 SEHNR, CDR2 FQNEAQ (reference sequence). CDR3 residues: CASSAAGGNTEASF. CDR3 DNA: TGTGCCAGCAGCGCCGCTGGGGGTAACACTGAAGCTTCCTTT.

This chain links TRBV7-3 with TRBJ2-5; TRBD1 might be the D (5 bases). Germline assignment: CDR1 SGHTA and CDR2 FQGTGA. There are 16 residues in the CDR3. V lost 5 bases, J lost 4 bases, and 20 bases lay in between. The DNA of the CDR3 is TGTGCCAGCAGCCCCCTGGGGCAGGGAAGGGGAGAGACCCAGTACTTC. This translates into CASSPLGQGRGETQYF.

The rearrangement links TRBV30 to TRBJ2-7; D remains ambiguous. Per germline, CDR1 GTSNPN and CDR2 SVGIG (reference sequence). The CDR3 totals 11 residues. The V end lost 4 bases, the J end lost 1 base, and 5 bases lay between the germline ends. CDR3 residues: CAWTDSYEQYF. The CDR3, as DNA: TGTGCCTGGACCGATTCCTACGAGCAGTACTTC. Supplemented by reference TRBV30 and TRBJ2-7, the full variable domain reads SQTIHQWPATLVQPVGSPLSLECTVEGTSNPNLYWYRQAAGRGLQLLFYSVGIGQISSEVPQNLSASRPQDRQFILSSKKLLLSDSGFYLCAWTDSYEQYFGPGTRLTVT.

This chain joins TRBV13 and TRBJ2-7, with D possibly TRBD1 on 6 matching bases. Trimming took 5 bases from V and 2 from J, leaving 13 bases between them. In germline, CDR1 is PRHDT, CDR2 FYEKMQ (reference sequence). This CDR3 comprises 14 residues. CDR3 in amino acids: CASSVTGTTYEQYF. The CDR3 DNA sequence: TGTGCCAGCAGCGTAACAGGGACCACCTACGAGCAGTACTTC.

This chain uses TRBV20-1 with TRBJ1-2; TRBD1 matches at 8 bases. The CDR3 has 16 residues. CDR1 and CDR2 (germline): DFQATT, SNEGSKA (reference sequence). Trimming removed 6 bases from V and 0 bases from J; junction bases left unmatched: 12. The CDR3: CSALPQGALANYGYTF. For the CDR3, the DNA is TGCAGTGCCCTCCCCCAGGGGGCCTTAGCTAACTATGGCTACACCTTC.

V is TRBV4-2 and J is TRBJ2-1; 8 bases align to TRBD2. The CDR3 covers 15 residues. V was clipped by 6 bases and J by 1 base; unmatched bases: 5. Germline V lookup: CDR1 LGHNA, CDR2 YNFKEQ. The CDR3 loop reads CASRMSGGSYNEQFF. As DNA, the CDR3 is TGTGCCAGCAGAATGAGCGGGGGTTCCTACAATGAGCAGTTCTTC.

The J gene is TRBJ2-2, the V gene TRBV4-2, with 12 bases matching TRBD2. The J segment lost 0 bases and the V segment lost 1 base, leaving 3 bases of the junction unmatched. The CDR3 runs 18 residues. CDR1 is LGHNA and CDR2 is YNFKEQ in the germline V gene. CDR3 in amino acids: CASSQGTSGAANTGELFF. CDR3 nucleotide sequence: TGTGCCAGCAGCCAAGGGACTAGCGGGGCCGCGAACACCGGGGAGCTGTTTTTT.

The chain carries TRBV7-8 and TRBJ2-1; a possible D gene is TRBD2 (6 bases). V lost 5 bases and J 6 bases, leaving 11 bases between the germline ends. Germline CDR1 SGHVS, CDR2 FQNEAQ. The CDR3 has 13 residues. CDR3: CASSPASVNEQFF. As DNA, the CDR3 is TGTGCCAGCAGCCCGGCTAGCGTCAATGAGCAGTTCTTC.

The chain links TRBV5-1 to TRBJ1-1; D call uncertain. Germline V gene data show CDR1 as SGHRS and CDR2 as YFSETQ. V was pared by 1 base and J by 1 base, with 5 bases between. The CDR3 covers 13 residues. The DNA for the CDR3 is TGCGCCAGCAGCTTGCGTCGGAACACTGAAGCTTTCTTT. Protein product: CASSLRRNTEAFF.

The V gene is TRBV7-2, the J gene TRBJ2-1; 9 bases fit TRBD2. The CDR3 spans 16 residues. The V and J ends lost 5 bases and 8 bases, in that order; junction bases with no gene match: 13. In germline, CDR1 is SGHTA, CDR2 FQGNSA. CDR3 in amino acids: CASSHGAVSGSHEQFF. The CDR3, as DNA: TGTGCCAGCAGCCACGGAGCGGTTAGCGGGAGCCATGAGCAGTTCTTC.

The V gene is TRBV18, the J gene TRBJ2-5; D is undetermined. The V gene lost 6 bases and the J gene lost 5 bases, with 13 bases spanning the gap. CDR1 is KGHSH, CDR2 LQKENI, per germline. The length of the CDR3 is 13 residues. The CDR3 coding sequence is TGTGCCAGCTCTCCAAGGGTCGGGGAGACCCAGTACTTC. Translation gives CASSPRVGETQYF. The complete variable domain, with remaining parts taken from reference TRBV18 and TRBJ2-5, reads NAGVMQNPRHLVRRRGQEARLRCSPMKGHSHVYWYRQLPEEGLKFMVYLQKENIIDESGMPKERFSAEFPKEGPSILRIQQVVRGDSAAYFCASSPRVGETQYFGPGTRLLVL.

V is TRBV2 and J is TRBJ2-3; D tentatively fits TRBD1 or TRBD2 (5 bases each). V lost 2 bases and J lost 0, with 12 bases in between. Germline CDR1 is SNHLY and CDR2 is FYNNEI. CDR3 length: 16 amino acids. CDR3 sequence (DNA): TGTGCCAGCAGTGAACCCCGGGGACCTAGCACAGATACGCAGTATTTT. Protein sequence: CASSEPRGPSTDTQYF.

The chain employs TRBV2 and TRBJ2-5; 12 bases are shared with TRBD2. The CDR3 length is 14 residues. The germline V gene has CDR1 SNHLY and CDR2 FYNNEI. V lost 7 bases and J lost 4; bases outside the gene matches: 4. The CDR3 nucleotides read TGTGCCAGCACTAGCGGGAGGGTTTTAGAGACCCAGTACTTC. Its protein is CASTSGRVLETQYF.

The count of this clonotype is one. The V call is TRBV7-2, the J call TRBJ2-7; the match to TRBD1 covers 7 bases. The length of the CDR3 is 13 residues. J gave up 3 bases and V 3 bases, and 2 bases lay outside the gene matches. Germline V gene sequence: CDR1 SGHTA, CDR2 FQGNSA. The CDR3 nucleotides read TGTGCCAGCAGCTTGGACAGGATCTACGAGCAGTACTTC. This gives the protein CASSLDRIYEQYF. The full variable domain, in which reference TRBV7-2 and TRBJ2-7 provide the parts outside the CDR3, is GAGVSQSPSNKVTEKGKDVELRCDPISGHTALYWYRQSLGQGLEFLIYFQGNSAPDKSGLPSDRFSAERTGGSVSTLTIQRTQQEDSAVYLCASSLDRIYEQYFGPGTRLTVT.

This rearrangement joins TRBV28 to TRBJ1-4; no clear D. The CDR3 runs 15 residues. CDR1 MDHEN and CDR2 SYDVKM come from the germline V gene. V lost 4 bases, J lost 6 bases, and 15 bases lay in between. The CDR3 nucleotides are TGTGCCAGCAGTTCCGGCGGGAAGGAGGATGAAAAACTGTTTTTT. Its translation is CASSSGGKEDEKLFF.

J is TRBJ1-6 and V is TRBV14; perhaps TRBD1 as D (6 bases). Germline loops: CDR1 SGHDN, CDR2 FVKESK. The CDR3 has 15 residues. V was shortened by 0 bases and J by 10 bases, with 13 bases between the two germline ends. CDR3 bases: TGTGCCAGCAGCCAAGATACGGGGGCAGTCTCACCCCTCCACTTT. Its protein product is CASSQDTGAVSPLHF.

This chain uses TRBV29-1 with TRBJ2-5; D possibly uses TRBD1 or TRBD2 (6 bases each). CDR1 SQVTM and CDR2 ANQGSEA come from the germline V gene. Deletions cut 7 bases from V and 4 bases from J, with 16 bases between. The CDR3 contains 13 residues. CDR3 amino acids: CSGYSGARETQYF. In nucleotides, the CDR3 is TGCAGCGGTTACTCGGGGGCTCGAGAGACCCAGTACTTC. Looking up the rest from reference TRBV29-1 and TRBJ2-5 gives the full variable domain: SAVISQKPSRDICQRGTSLTIQCQVDSQVTMMFWYRQQPGQSLTLIATANQGSEATYESGFVIDKFPISRPNLTFSTLTVSNMSPEDSSIYLCSGYSGARETQYFGPGTRLLVL.

CDR3: CASSELRDAGELFF. The CDR3 bases are TGTGCCAGCAGTGAATTAAGGGACGCCGGGGAGCTGTTTTTT. V gene TRBV2 combines with J gene TRBJ2-2, with D possibly called TRBD1 or TRBD2 (5 bases each). Germline V gives CDR1 SNHLY, CDR2 FYNNEI. Trimming left V 2 bases short and J 6 bases short, with 10 bases between. The CDR3 consists of 14 residues.

V usage is TRBV29-1 and J usage is TRBJ1-2; D is unclear. Germline CDR1 reads SQVTM; CDR2 reads ANQGSEA. The CDR3 consists of 11 residues. The V end lost 3 bases, the J end lost 4 bases, and 6 bases lay between the germline ends. CDR3 in amino acids: CSVEVGYGYTF. The CDR3 bases are TGCAGCGTTGAGGTGGGCTATGGCTACACCTTC.

V is TRBV20-1 and J is TRBJ1-1; no firm D call. From germline, CDR1 is DFQATT and CDR2 SNEGSKA (reference sequence). V was shortened by 1 base and J by 1 base, with 7 bases between the two germline ends. The CDR3 sequence is 13 residues long. In DNA form, the CDR3 reads TGCAGTGCTAGAGGACCGGCGAACACTGAAGCTTTCTTT. Its translation is CSARGPANTEAFF.

This chain uses TRBV20-1 with TRBJ1-1, with D unresolved. The V and J ends lost 4 bases and 1 base respectively, with 10 bases between them. CDR1 is DFQATT, CDR2 SNEGSKA, per germline (reference sequence). This CDR3 contains 13 residues. The CDR3 here is CSAKKDGNTEAFF. The CDR3 nucleotides read TGCAGTGCTAAAAAGGACGGGAACACTGAAGCTTTCTTT.

The chain recombines TRBV15 with TRBJ2-3; 9 nucleotides agree with TRBD1. The germline V gene encodes CDR1 LNHNV and CDR2 YYDKDF (reference sequence). The CDR3 extends over 15 amino acids. With V trimmed by 3 bases and J by 2 bases, 3 bases remained unmatched. CDR3 sequence: CATSRDRGPTDTQYF. In DNA form, the CDR3 reads TGTGCCACCAGCAGGGACAGGGGCCCCACAGATACGCAGTATTTT. Using reference TRBV15 and TRBJ2-3 for the parts outside the CDR3, the full variable domain is DAMVIQNPRYQVTQFGKPVTLSCSQTLNHNVMYWYQQKSSQAPKLLFHYYDKDFNNEADTPDNFQSRRPNTSFCFLDIRSPGLGDTAMYLCATSRDRGPTDTQYFGPGTRLTVL.

This chain connects TRBV4-2 to TRBJ1-1; D gene unclear. The CDR3 consists of 13 residues. Trimming removed 4 bases at V and 3 bases at J, with 9 bases between. Germline V gives CDR1 LGHNA, CDR2 YNFKEQ. For the CDR3, the DNA is TGTGCCAGCAGCCCGGACGCCCACACTGAAGCTTTCTTT. It yields the protein CASSPDAHTEAFF.